The clone carrying this T cell receptor beta chain was picked up one time. Some clones are missing from TCRdb's copy, which holds only in-frame ones; the method was immunoSEQ multiplex PCR. This table has 170,000 or so clones, 88% appearing once. This sample stems from a study of blood T cell repertoires in COVID-19. Study background: T cells, B-cell-depleted T cells, or PBMCs supplied cDNA or gDNA.

Germline loops: CDR1 LNHDA, CDR2 SQIVND (reference sequence). The junction had 5 bases not matched to a gene; V was cut back by 5 bases and J by 4 bases. The CDR3 contains 14 residues. Source material: PBMCs or T cells enriched from blood (not recorded which). This TCR derives from a woman in her late teens or twenties who had recovered from COVID-19. The chain combines TRBV19 with TRBJ1-5; 7 bases align to TRBD1. The CDR3 region has the DNA TGTGCCAGTAGTGTCGTGACAGGGAATCAGCCCCAGCATTTT. Protein: CASSVVTGNQPQHF.